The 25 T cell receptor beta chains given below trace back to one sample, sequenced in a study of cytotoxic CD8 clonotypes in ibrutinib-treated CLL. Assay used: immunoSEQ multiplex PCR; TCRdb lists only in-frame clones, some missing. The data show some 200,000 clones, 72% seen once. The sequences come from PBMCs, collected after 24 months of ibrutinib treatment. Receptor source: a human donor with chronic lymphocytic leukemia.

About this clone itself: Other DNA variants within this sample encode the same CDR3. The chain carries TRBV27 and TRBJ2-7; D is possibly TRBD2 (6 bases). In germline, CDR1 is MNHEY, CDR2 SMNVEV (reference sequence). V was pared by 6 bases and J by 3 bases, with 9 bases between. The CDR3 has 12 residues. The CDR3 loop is CASSPGGYEQYF. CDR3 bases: TGTGCCAGCAGCCCCGGGGGCTACGAGCAGTACTTC.

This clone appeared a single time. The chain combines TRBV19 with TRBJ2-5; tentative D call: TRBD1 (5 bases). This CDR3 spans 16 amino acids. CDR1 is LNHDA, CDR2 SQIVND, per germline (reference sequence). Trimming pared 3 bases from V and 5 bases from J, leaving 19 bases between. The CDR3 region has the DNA TGTGCCAGTAGTATCGGTCGACAGCTTGAGTTGGAGACCCAGTACTTC. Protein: CASSIGRQLELETQYF.

CDR3 sequence: CASSLLAGMEQYF. CDR3 sequence (DNA): TGTGCCAGTAGCCTCCTAGCGGGAATGGAGCAGTACTTC. This sequence joins TRBV19 and TRBJ2-7, with 9 bases matching TRBD2. CDR1 LNHDA and CDR2 SQIVND come from the germline V gene (reference sequence). The CDR3 consists of 13 residues. V lost 6 bases and J lost 7; bases outside the gene matches: 7.

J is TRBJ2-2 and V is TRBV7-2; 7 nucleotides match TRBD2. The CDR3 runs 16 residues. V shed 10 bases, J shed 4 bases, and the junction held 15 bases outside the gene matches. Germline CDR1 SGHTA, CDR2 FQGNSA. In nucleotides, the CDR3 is TGTGCCACCCGCCGATACGCGGGAGACGGCACCGGGGAGCTGTTTTTT. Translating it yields CATRRYAGDGTGELFF.

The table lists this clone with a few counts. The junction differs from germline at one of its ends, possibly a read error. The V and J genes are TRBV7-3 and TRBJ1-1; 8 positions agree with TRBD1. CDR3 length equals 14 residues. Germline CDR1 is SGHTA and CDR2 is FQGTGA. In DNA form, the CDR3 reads TGTGCCAGCAGCTGGGGACAGGACAGCTCTGAGGCTTTCTTT. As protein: CASSWGQDSSEAFF.

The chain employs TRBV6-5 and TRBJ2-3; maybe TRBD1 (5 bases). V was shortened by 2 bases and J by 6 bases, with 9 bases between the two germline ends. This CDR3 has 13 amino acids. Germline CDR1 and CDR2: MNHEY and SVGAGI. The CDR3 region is CASSYRGRDTQYF. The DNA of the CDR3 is TGTGCCAGCAGTTACAGGGGCAGGGATACGCAGTATTTT.

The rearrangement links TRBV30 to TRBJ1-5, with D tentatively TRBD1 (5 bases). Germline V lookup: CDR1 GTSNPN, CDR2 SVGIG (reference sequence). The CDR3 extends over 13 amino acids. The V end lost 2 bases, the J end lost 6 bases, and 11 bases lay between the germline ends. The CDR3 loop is CAWSPRGTQPQHF. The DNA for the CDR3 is TGTGCCTGGAGTCCAAGGGGAACTCAGCCCCAGCATTTT.

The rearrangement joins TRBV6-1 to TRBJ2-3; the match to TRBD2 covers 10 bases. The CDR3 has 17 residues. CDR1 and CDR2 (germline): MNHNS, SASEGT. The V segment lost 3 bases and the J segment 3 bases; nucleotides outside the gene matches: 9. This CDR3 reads CASSDDGLAVKTDTQYF. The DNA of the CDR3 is TGTGCCAGCAGTGACGACGGACTAGCGGTGAAAACAGATACGCAGTATTTT.

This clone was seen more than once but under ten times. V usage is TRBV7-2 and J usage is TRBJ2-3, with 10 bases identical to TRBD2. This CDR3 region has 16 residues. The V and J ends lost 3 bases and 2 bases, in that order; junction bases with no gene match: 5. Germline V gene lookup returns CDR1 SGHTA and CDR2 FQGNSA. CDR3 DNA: TGTGCCAGCAGCTTGGGGCTAGCGGGGGACACAGATACGCAGTATTTT. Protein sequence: CASSLGLAGDTDTQYF.

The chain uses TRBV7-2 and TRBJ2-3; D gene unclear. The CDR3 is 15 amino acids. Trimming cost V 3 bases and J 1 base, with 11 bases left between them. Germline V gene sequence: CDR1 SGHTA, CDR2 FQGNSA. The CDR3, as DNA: TGTGCCAGCAGCTTGGAGAATAGGCGCACAGATACGCAGTATTTT. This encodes CASSLENRRTDTQYF. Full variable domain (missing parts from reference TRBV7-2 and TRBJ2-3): GAGVSQSPSNKVTEKGKDVELRCDPISGHTALYWYRQSLGQGLEFLIYFQGNSAPDKSGLPSDRFSAERTGGSVSTLTIQRTQQEDSAVYLCASSLENRRTDTQYFGPGTRLTVL.

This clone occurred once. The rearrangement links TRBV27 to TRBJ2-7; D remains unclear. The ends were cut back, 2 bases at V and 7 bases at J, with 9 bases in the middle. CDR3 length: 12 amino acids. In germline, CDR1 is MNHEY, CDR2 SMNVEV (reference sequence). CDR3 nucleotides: TGTGCCAGCAGTTTAAACTGGCGGGAGCAGTACTTC. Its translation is CASSLNWREQYF.

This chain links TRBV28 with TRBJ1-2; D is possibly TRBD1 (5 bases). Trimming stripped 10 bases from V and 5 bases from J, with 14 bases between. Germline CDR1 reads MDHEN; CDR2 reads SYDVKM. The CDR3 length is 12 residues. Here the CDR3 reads CAIRLGEYGYTF. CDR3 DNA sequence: TGTGCCATCAGACTGGGGGAGTATGGCTACACCTTC.

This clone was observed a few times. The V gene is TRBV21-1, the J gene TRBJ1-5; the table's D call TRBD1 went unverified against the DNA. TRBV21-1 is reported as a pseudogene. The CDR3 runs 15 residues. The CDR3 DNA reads TGTGCCAGCAGCGGAAAAACAGGGGGCGGTCAGCCCCAGCATTTT. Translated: CASSGKTGGGQPQHF.

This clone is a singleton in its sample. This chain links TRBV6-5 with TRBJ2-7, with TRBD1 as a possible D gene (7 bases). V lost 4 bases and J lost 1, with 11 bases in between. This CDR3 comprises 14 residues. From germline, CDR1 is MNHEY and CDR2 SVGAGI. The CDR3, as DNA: TGTGCCAGCAGTTCCCAGGGGGGATCCTACGAGCAGTACTTC. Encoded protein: CASSSQGGSYEQYF.

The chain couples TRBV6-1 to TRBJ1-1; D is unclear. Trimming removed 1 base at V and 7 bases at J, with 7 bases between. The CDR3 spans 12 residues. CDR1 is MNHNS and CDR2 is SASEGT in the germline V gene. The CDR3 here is CASSEGRHEAFF. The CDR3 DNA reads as TGTGCCAGCAGTGAAGGCAGGCATGAAGCTTTCTTT.

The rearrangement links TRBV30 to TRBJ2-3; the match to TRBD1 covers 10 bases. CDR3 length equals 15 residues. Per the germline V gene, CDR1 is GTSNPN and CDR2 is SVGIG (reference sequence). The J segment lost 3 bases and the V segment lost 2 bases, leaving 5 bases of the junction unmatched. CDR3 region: CAWSRGTGDTDTQYF. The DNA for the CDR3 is TGTGCCTGGAGTCGCGGGACAGGGGATACAGATACGCAGTATTTT. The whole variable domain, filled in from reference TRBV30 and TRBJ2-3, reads SQTIHQWPATLVQPVGSPLSLECTVEGTSNPNLYWYRQAAGRGLQLLFYSVGIGQISSEVPQNLSASRPQDRQFILSSKKLLLSDSGFYLCAWSRGTGDTDTQYFGPGTRLTVL.

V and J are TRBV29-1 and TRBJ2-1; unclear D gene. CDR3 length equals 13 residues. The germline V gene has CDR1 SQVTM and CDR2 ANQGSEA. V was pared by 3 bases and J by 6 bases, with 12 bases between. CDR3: CSVDPLPSNEQFF. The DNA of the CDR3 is TGCAGCGTTGACCCTCTCCCTTCCAATGAGCAGTTCTTC.

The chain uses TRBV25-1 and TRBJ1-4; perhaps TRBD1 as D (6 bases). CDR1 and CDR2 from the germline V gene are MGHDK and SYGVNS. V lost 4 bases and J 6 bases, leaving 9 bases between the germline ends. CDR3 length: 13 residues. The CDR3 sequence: CASSGDIYEKLFF. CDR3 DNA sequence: TGTGCCAGCAGTGGGGACATTTATGAAAAACTGTTTTTT.

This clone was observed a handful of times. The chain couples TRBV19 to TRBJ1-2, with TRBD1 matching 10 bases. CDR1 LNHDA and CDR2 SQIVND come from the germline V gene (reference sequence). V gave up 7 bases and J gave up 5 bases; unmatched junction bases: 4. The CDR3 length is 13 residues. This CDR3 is CASNPGQGYGYTF. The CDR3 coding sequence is TGTGCCAGTAACCCGGGACAGGGGTATGGCTACACCTTC.

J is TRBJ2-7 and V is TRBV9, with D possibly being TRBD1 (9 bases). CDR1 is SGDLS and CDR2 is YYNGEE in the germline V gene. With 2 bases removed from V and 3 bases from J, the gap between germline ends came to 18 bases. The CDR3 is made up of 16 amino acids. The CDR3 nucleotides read TGTGCCAGCAGCGTCGGGAGGGGACAGGGCTTCTACGAGCAGTACTTC. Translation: CASSVGRGQGFYEQYF.

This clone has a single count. The CDR3 loop reads CACPRDPLNNPNYGYTF. The CDR3 DNA sequence: TGTGCCTGTCCACGTGACCCACTCAATAACCCCAACTATGGCTACACCTTC. The V and J genes are TRBV30 and TRBJ1-2; D is unclear. The CDR3 is 17 residues long. V was pared by 6 bases and J by 2 bases, with 25 bases between. Germline loops: CDR1 GTSNPN, CDR2 SVGIG (reference sequence).

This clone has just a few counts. The CDR3 region has the DNA TGTGCCAGTTCGAGTGGGAGTTCAGATACGCAGTATTTT. It codes for CASSSGSSDTQYF. The genes are TRBV9 and TRBJ2-3; D might be TRBD2 (5 bases). The germline V gene has CDR1 SGDLS and CDR2 YYNGEE. Trimming shortened V by 8 bases and J by 4 bases, and 14 bases separated the two germline ends. The CDR3 runs to 13 residues.

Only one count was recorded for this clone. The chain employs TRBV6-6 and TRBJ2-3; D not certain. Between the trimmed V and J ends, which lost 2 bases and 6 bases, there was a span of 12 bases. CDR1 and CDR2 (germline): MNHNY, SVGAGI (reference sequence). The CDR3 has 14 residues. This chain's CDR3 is CASSYGQVRDTQYF. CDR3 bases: TGTGCCAGCAGTTACGGGCAGGTCCGGGATACGCAGTATTTT.

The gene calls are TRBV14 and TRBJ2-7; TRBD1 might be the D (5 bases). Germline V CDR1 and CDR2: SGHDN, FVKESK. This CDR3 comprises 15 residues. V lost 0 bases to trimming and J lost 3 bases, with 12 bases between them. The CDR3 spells CASSQDMTVDYEQYF. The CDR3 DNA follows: TGTGCCAGCAGCCAAGATATGACAGTAGACTACGAGCAGTACTTC.

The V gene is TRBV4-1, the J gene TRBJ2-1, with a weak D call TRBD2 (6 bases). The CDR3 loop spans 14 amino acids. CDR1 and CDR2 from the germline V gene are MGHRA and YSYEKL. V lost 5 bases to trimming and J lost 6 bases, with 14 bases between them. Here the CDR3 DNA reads TGCGCCAGCAGCTACGGAGGGCTAGGCAATGAGCAGTTCTTC. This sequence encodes CASSYGGLGNEQFF.